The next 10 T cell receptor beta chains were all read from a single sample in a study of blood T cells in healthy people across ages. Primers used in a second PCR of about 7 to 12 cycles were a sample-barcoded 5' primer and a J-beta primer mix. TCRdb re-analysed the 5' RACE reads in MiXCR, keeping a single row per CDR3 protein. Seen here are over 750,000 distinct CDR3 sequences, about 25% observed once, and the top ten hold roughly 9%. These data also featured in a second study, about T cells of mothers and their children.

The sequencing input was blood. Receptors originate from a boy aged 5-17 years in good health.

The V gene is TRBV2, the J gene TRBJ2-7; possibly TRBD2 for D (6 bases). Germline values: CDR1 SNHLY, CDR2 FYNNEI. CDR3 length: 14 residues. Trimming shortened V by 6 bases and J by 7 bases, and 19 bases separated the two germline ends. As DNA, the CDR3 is TGTGCCAGCAGCCTGATAGCGGACCTGGGGGAGCAGTACTTC. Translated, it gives CASSLIADLGEQYF.

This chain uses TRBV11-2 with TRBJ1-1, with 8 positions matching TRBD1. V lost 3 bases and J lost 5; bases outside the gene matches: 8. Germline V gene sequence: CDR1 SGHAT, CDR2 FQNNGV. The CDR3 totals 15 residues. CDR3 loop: CASSFSGRGQTEAFF. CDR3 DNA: TGTGCCAGCAGCTTTAGCGGCAGGGGGCAGACTGAAGCTTTCTTT.

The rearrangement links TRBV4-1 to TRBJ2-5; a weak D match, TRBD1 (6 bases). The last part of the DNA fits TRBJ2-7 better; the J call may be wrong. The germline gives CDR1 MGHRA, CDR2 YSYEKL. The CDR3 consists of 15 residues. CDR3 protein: CASRLGADRGYEQYF. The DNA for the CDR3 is TGCGCCAGCAGGCTAGGGGCGGACAGAGGCTACGAGCAGTACTTC.

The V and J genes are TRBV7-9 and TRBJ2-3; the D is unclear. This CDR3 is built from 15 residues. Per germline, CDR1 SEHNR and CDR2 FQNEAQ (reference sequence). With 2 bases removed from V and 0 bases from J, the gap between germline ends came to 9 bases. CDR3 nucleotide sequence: TGTGCCAGCAGCTTATCCCCACTAAGCACAGATACGCAGTATTTT. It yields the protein CASSLSPLSTDTQYF.

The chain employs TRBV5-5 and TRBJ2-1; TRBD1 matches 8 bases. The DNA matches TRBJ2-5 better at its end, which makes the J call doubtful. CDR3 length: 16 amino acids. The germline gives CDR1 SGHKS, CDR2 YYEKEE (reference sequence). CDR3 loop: CASSPRTDRVEETQYF. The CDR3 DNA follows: TGTGCCAGCAGCCCTCGCACGGACAGGGTTGAAGAGACCCAGTACTTC.

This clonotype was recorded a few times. DNA of the CDR3: TGTGCCAGCAGCCAGGGGGGGGTTAATGAAAAACTGTTTTTT. It specifies CASSQGGVNEKLFF. The chain recombines TRBV7-9 with TRBJ1-4; 7 positions agree with TRBD1. The CDR3 runs to 14 residues. Germline V CDR1 and CDR2: SEHNR, FQNEAQ (reference sequence). V was clipped by 5 bases and J by 4 bases; unmatched bases: 4.

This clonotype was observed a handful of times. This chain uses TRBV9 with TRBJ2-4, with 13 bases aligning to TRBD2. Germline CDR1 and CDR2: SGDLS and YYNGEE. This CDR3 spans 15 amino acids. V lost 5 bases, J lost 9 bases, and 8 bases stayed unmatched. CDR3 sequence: CASSAGTSGAGIQYF. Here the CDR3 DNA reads TGTGCCAGCAGTGCCGGGACTAGCGGGGCGGGCATTCAGTACTTC.

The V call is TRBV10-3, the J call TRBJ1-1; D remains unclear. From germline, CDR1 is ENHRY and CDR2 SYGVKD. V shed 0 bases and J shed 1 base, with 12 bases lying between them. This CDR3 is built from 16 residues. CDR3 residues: CAISESVKAGNTEAFF. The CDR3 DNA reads TGTGCCATCAGTGAGTCGGTGAAGGCAGGGAACACTGAAGCTTTCTTT.

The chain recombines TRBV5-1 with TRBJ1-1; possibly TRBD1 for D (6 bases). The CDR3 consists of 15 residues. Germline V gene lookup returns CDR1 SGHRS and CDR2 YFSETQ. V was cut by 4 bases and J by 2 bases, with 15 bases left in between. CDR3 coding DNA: TGCGCCAGCAGCGGGGGACACGCAAAAAACACTGAAGCTTTCTTT. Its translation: CASSGGHAKNTEAFF.

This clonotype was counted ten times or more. CDR3 loop: CATSEAEGGSYNEQFF. The CDR3 nucleotides read TGTGCCACCAGTGAAGCGGAGGGGGGCTCCTACAATGAGCAGTTCTTC. This rearrangement joins TRBV24-1 to TRBJ2-1, with D possibly being TRBD1 or TRBD2 (6 bases each). This CDR3 is built from 16 residues. Germline values: CDR1 KGHDR, CDR2 SFDVKD. The V and J ends lost 4 bases and 0 bases respectively, with 12 bases between them.